Presented here are 2 T cell receptor beta chains from one specimen sequenced in a study of T cell responses to AZD1222 COVID-19 vaccine. The table came from immunoSEQ multiplex PCR; TCRdb's copy has only in-frame clones and leaves some out. The table lists about 200,000 clones, over 85% of them singletons. Sequenced material: peripheral blood, taken 28 days after the second dose of the MenACWY control vaccine. The receptors come from an adult who received the MenACWY meningococcal vaccine as a control.

The rearrangement links TRBV7-8 to TRBJ2-7, with 9 bases matching TRBD2. J gave up 6 bases and V 4 bases, and 7 bases lay outside the gene matches. This CDR3 contains 14 residues. Germline lookup yields CDR1 SGHVS and CDR2 FQNEAQ. CDR3 region: CASSSVAGVGEQYF. CDR3 DNA sequence: TGTGCCAGCAGCTCAGTAGCGGGAGTGGGCGAGCAGTACTTC.

This clone was seen a single time. This chain links TRBV3-1 (or the pseudogene TRBV3-2) with TRBJ1-3, with a weak D call TRBD1 (5 bases). The CDR3 extends over 15 amino acids. The V end lost 7 bases, the J end lost 4 bases, and 17 bases lay between the germline ends. The V gene's germline CDR1 is LGHDT and CDR2 YNNKEL (reference sequence). CDR3 bases: TGTGCCAGCAAGGACCGTGCATCAGGGGGAAACACCATATATTTT. Amino acids: CASKDRASGGNTIYF.